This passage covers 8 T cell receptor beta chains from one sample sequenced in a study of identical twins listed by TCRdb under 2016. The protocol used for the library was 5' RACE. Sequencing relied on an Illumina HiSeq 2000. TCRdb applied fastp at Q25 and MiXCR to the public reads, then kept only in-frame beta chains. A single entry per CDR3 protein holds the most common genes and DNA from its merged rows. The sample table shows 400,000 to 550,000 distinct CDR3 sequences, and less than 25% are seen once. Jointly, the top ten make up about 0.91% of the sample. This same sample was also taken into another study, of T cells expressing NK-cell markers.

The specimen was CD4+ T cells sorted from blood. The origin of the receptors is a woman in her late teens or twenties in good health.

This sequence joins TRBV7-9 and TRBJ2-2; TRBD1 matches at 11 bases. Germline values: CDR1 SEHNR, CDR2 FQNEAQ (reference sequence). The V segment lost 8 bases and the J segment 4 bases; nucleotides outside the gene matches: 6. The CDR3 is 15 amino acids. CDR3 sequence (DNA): TGTGCCAGCGGATCGGACAGGGGGCGCACCGGGGAGCTGTTTTTT. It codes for CASGSDRGRTGELFF.

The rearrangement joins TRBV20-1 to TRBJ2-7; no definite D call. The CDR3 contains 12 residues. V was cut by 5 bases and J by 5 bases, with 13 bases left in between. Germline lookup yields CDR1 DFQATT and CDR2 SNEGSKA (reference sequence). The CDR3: CSAAPRLHEQYF. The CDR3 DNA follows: TGCAGTGCTGCCCCCCGTTTGCACGAGCAGTACTTC.

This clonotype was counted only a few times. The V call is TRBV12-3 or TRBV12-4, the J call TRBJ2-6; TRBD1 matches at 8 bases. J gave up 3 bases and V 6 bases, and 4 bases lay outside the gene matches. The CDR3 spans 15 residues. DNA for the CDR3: TGTGCCAGCAGCCCACAGGGGGTTGGGGCCAACGTCCTGACTTTC. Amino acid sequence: CASSPQGVGANVLTF.

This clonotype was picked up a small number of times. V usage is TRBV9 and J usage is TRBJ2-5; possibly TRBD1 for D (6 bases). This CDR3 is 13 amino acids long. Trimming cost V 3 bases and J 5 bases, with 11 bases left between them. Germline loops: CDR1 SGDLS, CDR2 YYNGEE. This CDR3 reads CASSGGGGETQYF. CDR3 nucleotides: TGTGCCAGCAGCGGAGGGGGTGGGGAGACCCAGTACTTC.

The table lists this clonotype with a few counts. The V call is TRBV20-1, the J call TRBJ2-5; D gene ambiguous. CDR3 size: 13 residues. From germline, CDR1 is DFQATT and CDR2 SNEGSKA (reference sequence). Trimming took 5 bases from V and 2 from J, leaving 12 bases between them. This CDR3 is CSALGGRQETQYF. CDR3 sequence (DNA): TGCAGTGCTCTCGGCGGACGTCAAGAGACCCAGTACTTC.

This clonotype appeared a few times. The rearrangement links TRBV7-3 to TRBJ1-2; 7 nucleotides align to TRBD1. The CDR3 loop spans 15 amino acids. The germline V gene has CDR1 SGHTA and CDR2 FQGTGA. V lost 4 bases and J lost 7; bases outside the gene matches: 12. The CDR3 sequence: CASSSDHDRVLGYTF. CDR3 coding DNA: TGTGCCAGCAGCTCCGACCACGACAGGGTTCTTGGCTACACCTTC.

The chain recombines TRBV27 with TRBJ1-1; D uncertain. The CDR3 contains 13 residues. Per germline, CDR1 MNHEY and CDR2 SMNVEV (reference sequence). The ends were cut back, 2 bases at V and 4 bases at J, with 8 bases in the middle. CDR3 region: CASSLVKGTEAFF. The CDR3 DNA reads TGTGCCAGCAGTTTAGTTAAGGGCACTGAAGCTTTCTTT.

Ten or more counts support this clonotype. The CDR3 DNA reads TGTGCCATCTCCGGACAGGGGAAATCTGGCTACACCTTC. It translates to CAISGQGKSGYTF. The chain joins TRBV10-3 to TRBJ1-2; TRBD1 agrees at 9 bases. The junction had 8 bases not matched to a gene; V was cut back by 8 bases and J by 7 bases. Germline V gene data show CDR1 as ENHRY and CDR2 as SYGVKD. The CDR3 consists of 13 residues.